The 26 T cell receptor beta chains given below trace back to one sample, sequenced in a study of T cell responses to AZD1222 COVID-19 vaccine. Clones were sequenced by immunoSEQ multiplex PCR, and TCRdb holds only the in-frame ones, with some missing. The data hold under 150,000 clones, with 85% to 95% observed a single time. The source material was peripheral blood, sampled on day 0 of AZD1222 vaccination. These receptors were taken from an adult in good health.

This chain connects TRBV15 to TRBJ1-6; D gene unclear. CDR1 is LNHNV and CDR2 is YYDKDF in the germline V gene (reference sequence). Trimming cost V 0 bases and J 11 bases, with 14 bases left between them. The CDR3 is 15 amino acids. CDR3 amino acids: CATSRDPGGGTPLHF. The CDR3, as DNA: TGTGCCACCAGCAGAGATCCGGGCGGAGGCACACCCCTCCACTTT.

The J gene is TRBJ2-7, the V gene TRBV9; D tentatively fits TRBD1 or TRBD2 (6 bases each). Per germline, CDR1 SGDLS and CDR2 YYNGEE. V was pared by 0 bases and J by 3 bases, with 10 bases between. The CDR3 extends over 14 amino acids. CDR3 residues: CASSVDGGHYEQYF. As DNA, the CDR3 is TGTGCCAGCAGCGTAGACGGGGGCCACTACGAGCAGTACTTC. The full variable domain, in which reference TRBV9 and TRBJ2-7 provide the parts outside the CDR3, is DSGVTQTPKHLITATGQRVTLRCSPRSGDLSVYWYQQSLDQGLQFLIQYYNGEERAKGNILERFSAQQFPDLHSELNLSSLELGDSALYFCASSVDGGHYEQYFGPGTRLTVT.

This clone was detected once. This chain links TRBV7-3 with TRBJ2-1; 11 bases fit TRBD2. With V trimmed by 1 base and J by 4 bases, 0 bases remained unmatched. The CDR3 is 15 amino acids. The germline V gene encodes CDR1 SGHTA and CDR2 FQGTGA. CDR3: CASSLIAGGYNEQFF. For the CDR3, the DNA is TGTGCCAGCAGCTTAATAGCGGGGGGGTACAATGAGCAGTTCTTC.

The chain links TRBV6-1 to TRBJ2-7; the D call may be TRBD1 or TRBD2 (6 bases each). The CDR3 has 12 residues. The V gene lost 2 bases and the J gene lost 13 bases, with 15 bases spanning the gap. The germline gives CDR1 MNHNS, CDR2 SASEGT. The CDR3 coding sequence is TGTGCCAGCAGTGAATCTAGGGGGAGGCATTACTTC. It translates to CASSESRGRHYF.

V is TRBV11-2 and J is TRBJ2-6; D not resolved. The V end lost 5 bases, the J end lost 2 bases, and 4 bases lay between the germline ends. CDR3 length: 13 amino acids. Germline loops: CDR1 SGHAT, CDR2 FQNNGV. The CDR3: CASSSAGANVLTF. CDR3 bases: TGTGCCAGCAGCAGCGCTGGGGCCAACGTCCTGACTTTC.

The rearrangement joins TRBV18 to TRBJ2-7; 7 positions match TRBD1. Germline CDR1 and CDR2: KGHSH and LQKENI. The CDR3 has 15 amino acids. J was trimmed by 2 bases and V by 3 bases; bases with no gene match: 7. The CDR3 region is CASSPKGQMTYEQYF. In DNA form, the CDR3 reads TGTGCCAGCTCACCTAAGGGACAGATGACCTACGAGCAGTACTTC.

The CDR3 region has the DNA TGTGCCAGCAGACAGGGGGGCACCGGGGAGCTGTTTTTT. Its translation: CASRQGGTGELFF. The chain links TRBV25-1 to TRBJ2-2, with 8 nucleotides matching TRBD1. CDR1 and CDR2 from the germline V gene are MGHDK and SYGVNS. The CDR3 is 13 residues long. V lost 6 bases to trimming and J lost 4 bases; unmatched junction nucleotides: 1.

This chain links TRBV18 with TRBJ2-7; TRBD1 matches at 10 bases. The germline V gene encodes CDR1 KGHSH and CDR2 LQKENI. CDR3 length: 16 amino acids. Unmatched junction bases numbered 10, after V lost 2 bases and J lost 6 bases. The CDR3 DNA is TGTGCCAGCTCACCAACGATAAGGACAGGGGGGTTCGAGCAGTACTTC. Its protein product is CASSPTIRTGGFEQYF.

The chain uses TRBV4-3 and TRBJ2-3, with 8 positions matching TRBD2. The junction had 12 bases not matched to a gene; V was cut back by 3 bases and J by 4 bases. CDR3 length equals 17 residues. Germline V CDR1 and CDR2: LGHNA, YSLEER. The DNA for the CDR3 is TGCGCCAGCAGCCAGCTCCGAACAGCGGGAGATGCAGATACGCAGTATTTT. Translated, it gives CASSQLRTAGDADTQYF.

V and J are TRBV29-1 and TRBJ1-5; unclear D gene. The germline gives CDR1 SQVTM, CDR2 ANQGSEA. This CDR3 is 13 amino acids long. V lost 4 bases to trimming and J lost 5 bases, with 12 bases between them. The CDR3 spells CSVGRARDQPQHF. In DNA, the CDR3 is TGCAGCGTTGGGAGGGCCCGAGATCAGCCCCAGCATTTT.

The J gene is TRBJ2-2, the V gene TRBV11-3; TRBD2 agrees at 12 bases. The CDR3 runs to 20 residues. With V trimmed by 4 bases and J by 4 bases, 16 bases remained unmatched. CDR1 is SGHNT, CDR2 YENEEA, per germline. CDR3 bases: TGTGCCAGCAGCTACGCGCCCGGGCTAGCGGGAGGGCCTGGCACCGGGGAGCTGTTTTTT. It codes for CASSYAPGLAGGPGTGELFF.

This rearrangement joins TRBV5-4 to TRBJ1-4; D might be TRBD1 (6 bases). Germline V gene sequence: CDR1 SGHNT, CDR2 YYREEE (reference sequence). Trimming shortened V by 4 bases and J by 8 bases, and 15 bases separated the two germline ends. The CDR3 covers 14 residues. The CDR3 spells CASSTARGREKLFF. As DNA, the CDR3 is TGTGCCAGCAGCACGGCTAGGGGGAGAGAAAAACTGTTTTTT.

The rearrangement links TRBV3-1 (or the pseudogene TRBV3-2) to TRBJ1-2; D possibly corresponds to TRBD1 (6 bases). Trimming removed 10 bases from V and 4 bases from J, with 10 bases in between. Looked up from germline, CDR1 is LGHDT and CDR2 is YNNKEL (reference sequence). This CDR3 comprises 11 residues. Written as DNA, the CDR3 is TGTGCCACCCGGACAGTCTATGGCTACACCTTC. This gives the protein CATRTVYGYTF.

The CDR3 DNA sequence: TGTGCCAGCAGCTTGGCAGGGCCAACGACGCTCCGGAGTAATGAGCAGTTCTTC. As protein: CASSLAGPTTLRSNEQFF. This chain joins TRBV7-2 and TRBJ2-1; a possible D gene is TRBD1 (5 bases). The germline V gene has CDR1 SGHTA and CDR2 FQGNSA. V was clipped by 3 bases and J by 7 bases, with 25 bases between them. The CDR3 is 18 residues long.

The V gene is TRBV29-1, the J gene TRBJ2-5; TRBD1 matches 8 bases. Germline CDR1 reads SQVTM; CDR2 reads ANQGSEA. V shed 5 bases and J 5 bases; nucleotides not matched to a gene: 13. This CDR3 is 15 amino acids long. The CDR3 sequence is CSVSGGQAFGETQYF. The DNA of the CDR3 is TGCAGCGTTTCCGGGGGACAGGCCTTCGGGGAGACCCAGTACTTC.

The rearrangement links TRBV7-2 to TRBJ2-7; no clear D gene. V lost 5 bases, J lost 6 bases, and 8 bases lay in between. Germline V gene lookup returns CDR1 SGHTA and CDR2 FQGNSA. The CDR3 has 11 residues. CDR3 DNA: TGTGCCAGCAGCCATCAATCCGAGCAGTACTTC. Amino acid sequence: CASSHQSEQYF. Variable domain in full (rest from reference TRBV7-2 and TRBJ2-7): GAGVSQSPSNKVTEKGKDVELRCDPISGHTALYWYRQSLGQGLEFLIYFQGNSAPDKSGLPSDRFSAERTGGSVSTLTIQRTQQEDSAVYLCASSHQSEQYFGPGTRLTVT.

This chain joins TRBV30 and TRBJ2-7; no clear D. The CDR3 runs 11 residues. Between the trimmed V and J ends, which lost 5 bases and 1 base, there was a span of 6 bases. Germline assignment: CDR1 GTSNPN and CDR2 SVGIG (reference sequence). CDR3 coding DNA: TGTGCCTGGGGCCGGTCCTACGAGCAGTACTTC. It yields the protein CAWGRSYEQYF. The entire variable domain, with the rest obtained from reference TRBV30 and TRBJ2-7, is as follows: SQTIHQWPATLVQPVGSPLSLECTVEGTSNPNLYWYRQAAGRGLQLLFYSVGIGQISSEVPQNLSASRPQDRQFILSSKKLLLSDSGFYLCAWGRSYEQYFGPGTRLTVT.

The chain has TRBV4-3 and TRBJ1-1; D is unclear. V was cut by 0 bases and J by 1 base, with 9 bases left in between. This CDR3 spans 15 amino acids. CDR1 is LGHNA, CDR2 YSLEER, per germline. The CDR3 DNA sequence: TGCGCCAGCAGCCAAGATATCGTGTCGAACACTGAAGCTTTCTTT. As protein: CASSQDIVSNTEAFF.

This chain joins TRBV7-8 and TRBJ1-1, with TRBD1 matching over 8 bases. The germline V gene has CDR1 SGHVS and CDR2 FQNEAQ. The CDR3 extends over 14 amino acids. Germline trimming cut 3 bases from V and 5 bases from J; bases unmatched to any gene: 5. CDR3 nucleotides: TGTGCCAGCAGCTTTAAACAGGGGGGGACTGAAGCTTTCTTT. This codes for CASSFKQGGTEAFF. The full variable domain, its missing parts supplied by reference TRBV7-8 and TRBJ1-1, is GAGVSQSPRYKVAKRGQDVALRCDPISGHVSLFWYQQALGQGPEFLTYFQNEAQLDKSGLPSDRFFAERPEGSVSTLKIQRTQQEDSAVYLCASSFKQGGTEAFFGQGTRLTVV.

Written as DNA, the CDR3 is TGTGCCAGCAGCCTCGGGGGGTTGTCTGAAGCTTTCTTT. Residues: CASSLGGLSEAFF. This chain connects TRBV9 to TRBJ1-1, with D perhaps matching TRBD1 (5 bases). The germline CDR1 and CDR2 sequences are SGDLS and YYNGEE. This CDR3 has 13 amino acids. The V gene lost 4 bases and the J gene lost 6 bases, with 13 bases spanning the gap.

The chain joins TRBV27 to TRBJ2-3; TRBD1 aligns across 9 bases. J lost 1 base, V lost 5 bases, and 4 bases had no gene match. CDR1 is MNHEY, CDR2 SMNVEV, per germline (reference sequence). The CDR3 loop spans 15 amino acids. CDR3 nucleotide sequence: TGTGCCAGCAGTGACCGGACAGGGGGCACAGATACGCAGTATTTT. Translating gives CASSDRTGGTDTQYF.

The rearrangement joins TRBV5-6 to TRBJ1-1; weak D call: TRBD1 (6 bases). The CDR3 is 17 residues long. CDR1 SGHDT and CDR2 YYEEEE come from the germline V gene. With 4 bases removed from V and 0 bases from J, the gap between germline ends came to 19 bases. The CDR3 nucleotides read TGTGCCAGCAGCCCTTTATCCTGGACAGATATGAACACTGAAGCTTTCTTT. This gives the protein CASSPLSWTDMNTEAFF.

The chain recombines TRBV27 with TRBJ1-5; 7 bases are shared with TRBD1. The CDR3 contains 14 residues. Trimming cost V 4 bases and J 5 bases; bases outside gene matches: 5. The germline V gene encodes CDR1 MNHEY and CDR2 SMNVEV (reference sequence). The CDR3 spells CASSSQGPDQPQHF. The CDR3, as DNA: TGTGCCAGCAGTTCACAGGGGCCCGATCAGCCCCAGCATTTT.

The V gene is TRBV20-1, the J gene TRBJ2-7; the D is unclear. V dropped 6 bases and J dropped 4 bases, with 10 bases sitting between them. This CDR3 is 11 amino acids long. The germline gives CDR1 DFQATT, CDR2 SNEGSKA (reference sequence). The chain's CDR3 is CSAPGGYEQYF. Here the CDR3 DNA reads TGCAGTGCCCCAGGTGGGTACGAGCAGTACTTC.

In this sample, this clone turned up once. The rearrangement links TRBV24-1 to TRBJ2-2, with 9 bases matching TRBD1. The CDR3 has 17 amino acids. The V segment lost 4 bases and the J segment 1 base; nucleotides outside the gene matches: 6. Germline CDR1 reads KGHDR; CDR2 reads SFDVKD. This chain's CDR3 is CATSDPWTGENTGELFF. CDR3 DNA: TGTGCCACCAGTGACCCGTGGACAGGGGAGAACACCGGGGAGCTGTTTTTT.

V usage is TRBV18 and J usage is TRBJ1-6; 7 nucleotides agree with TRBD1. This CDR3 contains 14 residues. J lost 8 bases, V lost 2 bases, and 3 bases had no gene match. Germline V gene data show CDR1 as KGHSH and CDR2 as LQKENI. In DNA form, the CDR3 reads TGTGCCAGCTCACCAGGGACAGACTATTCACCCCTCCACTTT. Translated: CASSPGTDYSPLHF.